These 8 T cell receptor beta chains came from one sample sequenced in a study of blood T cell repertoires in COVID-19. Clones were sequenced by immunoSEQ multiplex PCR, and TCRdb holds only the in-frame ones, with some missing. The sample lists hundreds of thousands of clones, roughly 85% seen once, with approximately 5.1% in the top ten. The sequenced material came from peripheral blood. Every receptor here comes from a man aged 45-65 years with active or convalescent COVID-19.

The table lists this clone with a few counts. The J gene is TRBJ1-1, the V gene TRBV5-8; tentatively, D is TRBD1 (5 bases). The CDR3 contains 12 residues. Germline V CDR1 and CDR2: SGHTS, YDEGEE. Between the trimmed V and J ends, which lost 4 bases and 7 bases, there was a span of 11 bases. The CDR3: CASSPGRNEAFF. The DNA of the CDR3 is TGTGCCAGCAGCCCAGGGCGGAATGAAGCTTTCTTT.

DNA of the CDR3: TGTGCCAGTAGTAGATATCCCGGGACAGGGCCGAACACTGAAGCTTTCTTT. The encoded protein is CASSRYPGTGPNTEAFF. V gene TRBV19 combines with J gene TRBJ1-1, with 9 bases that match TRBD1. The CDR3 runs to 17 residues. With V trimmed by 4 bases and J by 1 base, 10 bases remained unmatched. In germline, CDR1 is LNHDA, CDR2 SQIVND (reference sequence).

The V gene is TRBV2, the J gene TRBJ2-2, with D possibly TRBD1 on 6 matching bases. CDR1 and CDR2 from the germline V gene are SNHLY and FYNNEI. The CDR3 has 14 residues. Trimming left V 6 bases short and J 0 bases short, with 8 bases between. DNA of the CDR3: TGTGCCAGCAGCGGGACACCGAACACCGGGGAGCTGTTTTTT. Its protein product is CASSGTPNTGELFF.

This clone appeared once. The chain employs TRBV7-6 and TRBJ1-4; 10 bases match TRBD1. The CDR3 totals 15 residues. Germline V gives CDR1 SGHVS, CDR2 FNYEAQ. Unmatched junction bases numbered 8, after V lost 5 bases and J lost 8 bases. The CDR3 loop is CASSGRQGAGEKLFF. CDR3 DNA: TGTGCCAGCAGCGGCAGACAGGGGGCGGGGGAAAAACTGTTTTTT.

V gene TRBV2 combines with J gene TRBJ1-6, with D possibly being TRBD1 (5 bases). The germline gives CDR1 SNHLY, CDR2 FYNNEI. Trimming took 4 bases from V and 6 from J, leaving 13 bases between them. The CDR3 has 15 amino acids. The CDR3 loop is CASSVEQESNSPLHF. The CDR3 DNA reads TGTGCCAGCAGTGTGGAACAGGAGAGTAATTCACCCCTCCACTTT.

CDR3 DNA: TGTGCCAGCAGCGTAGATCAGGGGTACGACACCGGGGAGCTGTTTTTT. Protein sequence: CASSVDQGYDTGELFF. The chain carries TRBV9 and TRBJ2-2, with D perhaps matching TRBD1 (6 bases). Germline V gene lookup returns CDR1 SGDLS and CDR2 YYNGEE. The V end lost 0 bases, the J end lost 3 bases, and 12 bases lay between the germline ends. This CDR3 spans 16 amino acids.

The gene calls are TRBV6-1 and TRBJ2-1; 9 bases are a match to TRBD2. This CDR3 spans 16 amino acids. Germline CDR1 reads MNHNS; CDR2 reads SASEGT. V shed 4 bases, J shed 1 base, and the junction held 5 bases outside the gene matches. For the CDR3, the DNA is TGTGCCAGCAGTGCCAGACTAGCGGCATCCTACAATGAGCAGTTCTTC. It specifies CASSARLAASYNEQFF.

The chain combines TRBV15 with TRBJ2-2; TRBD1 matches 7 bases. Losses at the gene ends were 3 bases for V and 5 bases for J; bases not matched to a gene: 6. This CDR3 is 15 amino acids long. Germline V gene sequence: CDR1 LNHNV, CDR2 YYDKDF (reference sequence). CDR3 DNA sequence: TGTGCCACCAGCAGGCCAGGGGGTTTGACCGGGGAGCTGTTTTTT. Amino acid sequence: CATSRPGGLTGELFF.